This record looks at one TCR beta chain sequence and its context. Using immunoSEQ multiplex PCR, the repertoire was profiled, and TCRdb retains in-frame clones only, with some absent. Seen here are approximately 400,000 clones, approximately 84% observed once, and the top ten hold around 3.3%. J gave up 1 base and V 0 bases, and 4 bases lay outside the gene matches. The germline CDR1 and CDR2 sequences are MNHEY and SVGEGT. The CDR3 runs 16 residues. Treatment described: roughly 20 received Ad26.COV2.S at low or high dose, single or two shots; several received placebo; per-sample allocation not given. At day 63 after the first vaccine or placebo injection, samples were drawn. The source of the sample is a study of Ad26.COV2.S vaccination and SARS-CoV-2 variants.

The TCR was taken from a person aged 18-60 years who received the Ad26.COV2.S COVID-19 vaccine or a placebo. The starting material was peripheral blood, obtained in a trial of Ad26.COV2.S vaccine versus placebo. This chain joins TRBV6-2 or TRBV6-3 and TRBJ2-5; TRBD2 aligns across 8 bases. The CDR3 sequence is CASSYSTSGGQETQYF. The CDR3 nucleotides are TGTGCCAGCAGTTACTCGACCAGCGGGGGCCAAGAGACCCAGTACTTC.